One and the same sample provided the 7 T cell receptor beta chains below, sequenced in a study of T cell changes during pregnancy in multiple sclerosis. Some clones are missing from TCRdb's copy, which holds only in-frame ones; the method was immunoSEQ multiplex PCR. The sample includes tens of thousands of clones, 92% of them seen just once. Sequences were derived from peripheral blood, sampled in the second trimester of pregnancy. These receptors were taken from a female donor in good health, enrolled as a control in a pregnancy study.

This rearrangement joins TRBV4-2 to TRBJ2-7; TRBD2 matches at 12 bases. CDR3 size: 17 residues. Germline V gene sequence: CDR1 LGHNA, CDR2 YNFKEQ. With 8 bases clipped from V and 5 bases from J, the junction kept 16 bases outside the gene matches. The CDR3, as DNA: TGTGCCAGCGGCCTAGCGGGAGGGTTAAATGGAGGGCACGAGCAGTACTTC. It is translated as CASGLAGGLNGGHEQYF.

This chain links TRBV27 with TRBJ1-1; 7 bases match TRBD1. V lost 0 bases and J lost 4; bases outside the gene matches: 5. This CDR3 is 15 amino acids long. In germline, CDR1 is MNHEY, CDR2 SMNVEV (reference sequence). CDR3 DNA sequence: TGTGCCAGCAGTTTATCGGCGGCAGGGGGCACTGAAGCTTTCTTT. Protein product: CASSLSAAGGTEAFF.

V and J are TRBV18 and TRBJ1-1; D is possibly TRBD1 (5 bases). The V and J ends lost 6 bases and 7 bases respectively, with 15 bases between them. The V gene's germline CDR1 is KGHSH and CDR2 LQKENI. CDR3 size: 13 residues. The CDR3 spells CASSPRGDGEAFF. The CDR3 DNA is TGTGCCAGCTCCCCGCGGGGGGATGGTGAAGCTTTCTTT.

CDR3 bases: TGTGCCAGCAGCTTCGGGACAGGTTGGGAGACCCAGTACTTC. Its protein product is CASSFGTGWETQYF. This chain connects TRBV11-2 to TRBJ2-5, with 8 bases that match TRBD1. CDR1 is SGHAT and CDR2 is FQNNGV in the germline V gene. V shed 3 bases, J shed 5 bases, and the junction held 5 bases outside the gene matches. The CDR3 contains 14 residues.

In this sample, this clone turned up many times. The chain links TRBV21-1 to TRBJ2-5; the table assigns TRBD2, which was not confirmed against the DNA. TRBV21-1 is listed as a pseudogene. The CDR3 loop spans 12 amino acids. The CDR3 bases are TGTGCCAGCAGCAACGAGGAAGAGACCCAGTACTTC. Residues: CASSNEEETQYF.

This clone was observed a single time. CDR3 in DNA: TGTGCCAGCAGCACAGACAGGGGAAATGGCTACACCTTC. Residues: CASSTDRGNGYTF. The chain joins TRBV5-5 to TRBJ1-2, with TRBD1 matching 8 bases. Germline V gene sequence: CDR1 SGHKS, CDR2 YYEKEE (reference sequence). The trim removed 4 bases at V and 6 bases at J, leaving 5 bases unmatched. The CDR3 length is 13 residues.

The chain recombines TRBV28 with TRBJ1-5, with D tentatively TRBD1 (6 bases). Per the germline V gene, CDR1 is MDHEN and CDR2 is SYDVKM. This CDR3 is 12 amino acids long. V lost 7 bases and J 7 bases, leaving 11 bases between the germline ends. The CDR3 spells CASNTGTQPQHF. The CDR3 DNA reads as TGTGCCAGCAATACAGGGACACAGCCCCAGCATTTT.